The sequence of this T cell receptor beta chain was determined in a study of cytomegalovirus exposure and HLA in healthy donors. Study-wide context: In terms of ancestry, the Caucasian-associated cluster contained about four fifths of the approximately 400 genotyped donors.

With regard to this clone: The antigen is not known.

Study results and caveats: Later work found most CMV-associated TCR beta chains apparently HLA-restricted. As a later analysis showed, a missense DCLRE1C variant was linked to trimming of TCR beta V- and J-genes.

13 Jbeta primers and 60 Vbeta primers were used for the PCR. Clones were read by immunoSEQ multiplex PCR, and TCRdb kept only the in-frame ones, dropping some. The data contain about 150,000 clones, 70% to 90% of them singletons. This clonotype originated in a woman between 18 and 29 years old in good health and CMV-seronegative. Source material: PBMCs.

CDR3 residues: CAWSWQGLTITDTQYF. Here the CDR3 DNA reads TGTGCCTGGAGCTGGCAGGGATTAACAATAACGGATACGCAGTATTTT. The genes are TRBV30 and TRBJ2-3, with a tentative D call TRBD1 (5 bases). CDR1 is GTSNPN, CDR2 SVGIG, per germline (reference sequence). The CDR3 is 16 residues long. Trimming pared 3 bases from V and 6 bases from J, leaving 22 bases between. The whole variable domain, remainder taken from reference TRBV30 and TRBJ2-3, is SQTIHQWPATLVQPVGSPLSLECTVEGTSNPNLYWYRQAAGRGLQLLFYSVGIGQISSEVPQNLSASRPQDRQFILSSKKLLLSDSGFYLCAWSWQGLTITDTQYFGPGTRLTVL.